The table lists the clone carrying this T cell receptor beta chain with a few counts. The data were obtained in a study of blood T cell repertoires in COVID-19. For the study at large: Sites in the United States, Italy and Spain provided acute and convalescent COVID-19 samples. The analysed material was cDNA or gDNA that came from T cells, B-cell-depleted T cells, or PBMCs.

In the authors' workflow: Reference gene primer amplification gave nucleated cell count estimates. Measured with immunoSEQ multiplex PCR; TCRdb has only the in-frame clones, and not every one. V and J calls and clone size are copied from that table; D and trimming were computed from the DNA. The sample has roughly 200,000 clones, more than 60% seen once; the top ten hold roughly 13%. This CDR3 comprises 14 residues. Trimming removed 1 base at V and 3 bases at J, with 9 bases between. Germline V gene sequence: CDR1 SGHVS, CDR2 FQNEAQ. The TCR was taken from a man between 50 and 59 years old who had recovered from COVID-19. This rearrangement joins TRBV7-8 to TRBJ1-2; tentative D call: TRBD1 (5 bases). The sequenced sample was peripheral blood. This chain's CDR3 is CASSLGVRDYGYTF. The CDR3 DNA sequence: TGTGCCAGCAGCTTAGGGGTCAGGGACTATGGCTACACCTTC. The full variable domain, its missing parts supplied by reference TRBV7-8 and TRBJ1-2, is GAGVSQSPRYKVAKRGQDVALRCDPISGHVSLFWYQQALGQGPEFLTYFQNEAQLDKSGLPSDRFFAERPEGSVSTLKIQRTQQEDSAVYLCASSLGVRDYGYTFGSGTRLTVV.